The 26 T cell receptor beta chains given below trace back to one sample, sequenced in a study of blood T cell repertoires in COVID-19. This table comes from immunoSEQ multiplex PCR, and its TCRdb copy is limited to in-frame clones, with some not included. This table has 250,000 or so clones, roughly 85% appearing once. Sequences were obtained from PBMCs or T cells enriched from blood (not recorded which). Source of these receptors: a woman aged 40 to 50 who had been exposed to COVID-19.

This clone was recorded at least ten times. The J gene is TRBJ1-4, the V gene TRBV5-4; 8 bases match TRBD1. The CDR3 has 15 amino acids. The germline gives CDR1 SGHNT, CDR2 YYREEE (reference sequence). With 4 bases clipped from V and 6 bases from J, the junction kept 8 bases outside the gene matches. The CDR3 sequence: CASSLRTGSDEKLFF. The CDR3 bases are TGTGCCAGCAGCCTCAGGACAGGGTCCGATGAAAAACTGTTTTTT.

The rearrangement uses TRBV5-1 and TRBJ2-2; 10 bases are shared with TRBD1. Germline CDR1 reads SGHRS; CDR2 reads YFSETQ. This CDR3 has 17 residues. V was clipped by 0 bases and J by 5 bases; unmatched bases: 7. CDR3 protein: CASSLGRDRGETGELFF. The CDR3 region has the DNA TGCGCCAGCAGCTTGGGCAGGGACAGGGGAGAGACCGGGGAGCTGTTTTTT.

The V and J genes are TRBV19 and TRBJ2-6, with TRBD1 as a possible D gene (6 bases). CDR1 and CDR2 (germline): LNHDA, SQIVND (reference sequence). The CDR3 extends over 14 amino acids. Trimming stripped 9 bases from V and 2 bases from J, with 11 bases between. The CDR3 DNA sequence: TGTGCCAGCCTACAGGGTGCTGGGGCCAACGTCCTGACTTTC. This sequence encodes CASLQGAGANVLTF.

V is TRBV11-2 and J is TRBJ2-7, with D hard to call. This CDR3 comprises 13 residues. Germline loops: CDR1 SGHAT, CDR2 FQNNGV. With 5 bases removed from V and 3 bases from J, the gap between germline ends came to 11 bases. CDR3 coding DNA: TGTGCCAGCAGCCCAGTCACCAACTACGAGCAGTACTTC. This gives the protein CASSPVTNYEQYF.

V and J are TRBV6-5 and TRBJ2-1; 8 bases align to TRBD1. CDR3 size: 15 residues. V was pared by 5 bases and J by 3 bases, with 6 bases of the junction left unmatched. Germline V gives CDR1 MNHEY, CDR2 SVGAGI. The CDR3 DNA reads TGTGCCAGCAGTAAACCGGGACAGGACTACAATGAGCAGTTCTTC. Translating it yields CASSKPGQDYNEQFF.

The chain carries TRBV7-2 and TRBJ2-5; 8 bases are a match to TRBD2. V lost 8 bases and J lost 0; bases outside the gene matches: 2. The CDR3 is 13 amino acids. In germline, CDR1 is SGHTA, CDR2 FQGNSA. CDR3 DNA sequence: TGTGCCAGCGTACTAGCGGACCAAGAGACCCAGTACTTC. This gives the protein CASVLADQETQYF.

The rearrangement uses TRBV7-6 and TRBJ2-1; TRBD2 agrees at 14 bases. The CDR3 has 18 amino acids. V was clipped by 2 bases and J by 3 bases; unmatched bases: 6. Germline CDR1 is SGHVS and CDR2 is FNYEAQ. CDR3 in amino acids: CASSLQGLAGANYNEQFF. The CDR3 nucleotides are TGTGCCAGCAGCTTACAGGGACTAGCGGGGGCCAACTACAATGAGCAGTTCTTC.

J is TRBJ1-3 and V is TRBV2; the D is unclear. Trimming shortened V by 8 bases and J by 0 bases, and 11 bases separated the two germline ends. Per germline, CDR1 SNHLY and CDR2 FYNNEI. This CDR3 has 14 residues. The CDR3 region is CASGLQSSGNTIYF. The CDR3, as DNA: TGTGCCAGCGGGCTTCAAAGCTCTGGAAACACCATATATTTT.

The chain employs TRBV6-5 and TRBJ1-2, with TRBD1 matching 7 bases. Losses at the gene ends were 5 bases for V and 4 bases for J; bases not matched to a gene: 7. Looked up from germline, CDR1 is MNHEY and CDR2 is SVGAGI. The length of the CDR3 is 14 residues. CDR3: CASSRAGGIYGYTF. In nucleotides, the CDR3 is TGTGCCAGCAGTCGGGCAGGGGGTATCTATGGCTACACCTTC.

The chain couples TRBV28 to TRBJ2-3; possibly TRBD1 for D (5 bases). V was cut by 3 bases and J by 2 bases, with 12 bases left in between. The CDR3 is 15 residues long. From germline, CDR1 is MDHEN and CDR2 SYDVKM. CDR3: CASSFPARVTDTQYF. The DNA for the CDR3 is TGTGCCAGCAGTTTCCCCGCCAGGGTCACAGATACGCAGTATTTT.

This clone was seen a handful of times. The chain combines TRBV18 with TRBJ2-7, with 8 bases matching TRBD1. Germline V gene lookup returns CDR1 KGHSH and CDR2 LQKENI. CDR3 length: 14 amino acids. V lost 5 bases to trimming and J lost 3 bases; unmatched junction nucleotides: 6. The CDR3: CASSVRQGIYEQYF. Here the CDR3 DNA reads TGTGCCAGCTCAGTACGACAGGGGATCTACGAGCAGTACTTC.

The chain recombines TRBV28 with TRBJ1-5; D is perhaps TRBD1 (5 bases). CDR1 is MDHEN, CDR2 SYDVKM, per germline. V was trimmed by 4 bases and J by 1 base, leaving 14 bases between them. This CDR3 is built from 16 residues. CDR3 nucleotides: TGTGCCAGCAGTTGGGTGGGGGGTTCGAGCAATCAGCCCCAGCATTTT. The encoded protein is CASSWVGGSSNQPQHF.

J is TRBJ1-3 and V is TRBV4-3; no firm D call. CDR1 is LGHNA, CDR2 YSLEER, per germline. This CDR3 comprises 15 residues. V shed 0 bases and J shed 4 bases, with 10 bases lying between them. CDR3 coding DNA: TGCGCCAGCAGCCAAGAGTGGGCGGGGGGAAACACCATATATTTT. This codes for CASSQEWAGGNTIYF.

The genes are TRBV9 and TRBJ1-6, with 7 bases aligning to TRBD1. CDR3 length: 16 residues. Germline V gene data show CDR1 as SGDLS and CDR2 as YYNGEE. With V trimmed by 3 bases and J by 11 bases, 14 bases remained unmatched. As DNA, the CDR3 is TGTGCCAGCAGCGCCCGCCCAGGAGGGGGCTTGACACCCCTCCACTTT. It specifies CASSARPGGGLTPLHF.

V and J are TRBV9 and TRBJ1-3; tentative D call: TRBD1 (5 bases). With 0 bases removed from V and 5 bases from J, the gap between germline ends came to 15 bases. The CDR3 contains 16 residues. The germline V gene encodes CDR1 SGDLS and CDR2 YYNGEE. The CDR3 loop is CASSVVVRDLRNTIYF. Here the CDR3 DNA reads TGTGCCAGCAGCGTAGTTGTAAGGGACTTAAGAAACACCATATATTTT. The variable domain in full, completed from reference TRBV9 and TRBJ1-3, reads DSGVTQTPKHLITATGQRVTLRCSPRSGDLSVYWYQQSLDQGLQFLIQYYNGEERAKGNILERFSAQQFPDLHSELNLSSLELGDSALYFCASSVVVRDLRNTIYFGEGSWLTVV.

As DNA, the CDR3 is TGTGCCAGCAGCCAAGATTGGAGACAGGGTTTCACAGATACGCAGTATTTT. The encoded protein is CASSQDWRQGFTDTQYF. The genes are TRBV14 and TRBJ2-3; 7 bases fit TRBD1. The V and J ends lost 0 bases and 2 bases, in that order; junction bases with no gene match: 8. The CDR3 consists of 17 residues. The germline gives CDR1 SGHDN, CDR2 FVKESK.

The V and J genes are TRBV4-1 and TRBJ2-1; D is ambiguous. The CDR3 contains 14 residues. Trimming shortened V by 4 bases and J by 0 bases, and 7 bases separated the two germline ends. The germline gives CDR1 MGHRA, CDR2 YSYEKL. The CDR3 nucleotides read TGCGCCAGCAGCCCTTCCCTCTCCTACAATGAGCAGTTCTTC. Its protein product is CASSPSLSYNEQFF.

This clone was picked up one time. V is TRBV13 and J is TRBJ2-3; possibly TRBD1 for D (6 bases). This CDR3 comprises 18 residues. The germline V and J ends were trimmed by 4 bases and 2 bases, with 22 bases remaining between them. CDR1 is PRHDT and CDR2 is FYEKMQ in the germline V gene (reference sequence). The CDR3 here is CASSYSGGGRTDTDTQYF. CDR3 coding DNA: TGTGCCAGCAGCTATAGTGGTGGGGGCCGAACCGACACAGATACGCAGTATTTT.

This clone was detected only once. The CDR3 reads CASSPYPGPTYEQYF. The CDR3 DNA follows: TGTGCCAGCAGCCCGTACCCAGGGCCTACCTACGAGCAGTACTTC. The J gene is TRBJ2-7, the V gene TRBV4-2, with a possible D match to TRBD1 (5 bases). From germline, CDR1 is LGHNA and CDR2 YNFKEQ. This CDR3 has 15 amino acids. The V gene lost 4 bases and the J gene lost 2 bases, with 15 bases spanning the gap.

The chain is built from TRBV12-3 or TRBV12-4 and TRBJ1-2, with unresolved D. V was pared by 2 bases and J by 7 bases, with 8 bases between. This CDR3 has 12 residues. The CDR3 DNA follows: TGTGCCAGCAGTTTAAGCTCCTTTGGCTACACCTTC. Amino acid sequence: CASSLSSFGYTF.

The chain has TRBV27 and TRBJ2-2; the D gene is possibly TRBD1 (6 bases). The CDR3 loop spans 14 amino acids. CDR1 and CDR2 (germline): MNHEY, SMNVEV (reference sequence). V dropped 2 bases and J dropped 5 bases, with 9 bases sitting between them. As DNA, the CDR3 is TGTGCCAGCAGTTTACAGGGGCGAACCGGGGAGCTGTTTTTT. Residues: CASSLQGRTGELFF.

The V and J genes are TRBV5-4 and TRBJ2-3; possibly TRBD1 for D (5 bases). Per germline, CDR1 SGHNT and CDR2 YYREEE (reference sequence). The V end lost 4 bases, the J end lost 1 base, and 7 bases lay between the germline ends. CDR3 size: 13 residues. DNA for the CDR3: TGTGCCAGCAGCGCGACAGGCACAGATACGCAGTATTTT. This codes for CASSATGTDTQYF.

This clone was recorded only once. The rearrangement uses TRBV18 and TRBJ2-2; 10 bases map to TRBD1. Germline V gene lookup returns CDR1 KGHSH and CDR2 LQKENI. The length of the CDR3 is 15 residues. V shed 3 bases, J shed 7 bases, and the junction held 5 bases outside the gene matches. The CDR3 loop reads CASSPDRGPVGELFF. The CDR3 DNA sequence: TGTGCCAGCTCACCTGACAGGGGGCCGGTCGGGGAGCTGTTTTTT.

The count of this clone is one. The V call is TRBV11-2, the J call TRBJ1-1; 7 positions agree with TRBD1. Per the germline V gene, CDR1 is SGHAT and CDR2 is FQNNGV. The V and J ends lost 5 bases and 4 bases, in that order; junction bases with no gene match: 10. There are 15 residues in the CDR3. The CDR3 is CASSPRSSGGTEAFF. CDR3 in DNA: TGTGCCAGCAGCCCCCGGTCCTCAGGGGGCACTGAAGCTTTCTTT.

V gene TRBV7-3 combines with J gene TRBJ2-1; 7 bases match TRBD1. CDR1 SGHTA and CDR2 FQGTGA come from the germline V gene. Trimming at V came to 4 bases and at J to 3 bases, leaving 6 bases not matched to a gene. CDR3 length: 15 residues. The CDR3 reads CASSSGTEIYNEQFF. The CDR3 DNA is TGTGCCAGCAGCTCCGGGACAGAGATCTACAATGAGCAGTTCTTC.

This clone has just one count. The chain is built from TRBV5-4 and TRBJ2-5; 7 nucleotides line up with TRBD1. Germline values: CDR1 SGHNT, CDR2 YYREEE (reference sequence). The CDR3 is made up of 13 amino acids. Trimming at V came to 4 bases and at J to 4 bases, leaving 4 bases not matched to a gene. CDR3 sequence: CASSIQGIETQYF. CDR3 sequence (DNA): TGTGCCAGCAGCATACAGGGGATAGAGACCCAGTACTTC.